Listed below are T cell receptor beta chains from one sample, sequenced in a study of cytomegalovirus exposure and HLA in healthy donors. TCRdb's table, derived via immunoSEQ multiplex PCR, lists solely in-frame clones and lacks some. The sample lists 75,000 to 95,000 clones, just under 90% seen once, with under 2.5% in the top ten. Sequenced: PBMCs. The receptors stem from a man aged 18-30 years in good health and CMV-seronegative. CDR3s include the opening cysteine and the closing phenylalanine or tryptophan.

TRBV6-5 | CASSSRARRTEAFF
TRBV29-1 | CSVLTAVSGNTIYF
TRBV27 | CASSLLRVSLYEQYF
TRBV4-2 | CASSQGARDRGYGYTF
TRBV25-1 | CASGQVGSPLGTQYF
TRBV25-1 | CASSEFPTVDTQYF
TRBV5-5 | CASAVAGRYEQYF
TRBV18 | CASSIRTGDAYGYTF
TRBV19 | CASSIGAGADTQYF
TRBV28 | CASSRNTNSYNEQFF
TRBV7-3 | CASSETSGSTDTQYF
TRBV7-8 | CASSLDRDPQHF
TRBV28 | CASSSGQGNAFF
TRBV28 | CASSYGTAYGYTF
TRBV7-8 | CASSPGPGYEQYF
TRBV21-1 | CASSNRQREQYF
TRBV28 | CASSRDRANYEQYF
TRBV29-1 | CSVDRRGSTGELFF
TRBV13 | CASALAGLYQETQYF
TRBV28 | CASSLGGRATGELFF
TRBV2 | CASSGTSSPQYF
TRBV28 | CASSIRDRIHGYTF
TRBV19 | CASSIDRGGGNIQYF
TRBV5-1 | CASSSRPDYEQYF
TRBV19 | CASSMGGQAVSGANVLTF
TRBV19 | CASSMVAGTEAFF
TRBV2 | CASSELILRAYEQYF
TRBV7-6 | CASSLSIAGGPGAYEQYF